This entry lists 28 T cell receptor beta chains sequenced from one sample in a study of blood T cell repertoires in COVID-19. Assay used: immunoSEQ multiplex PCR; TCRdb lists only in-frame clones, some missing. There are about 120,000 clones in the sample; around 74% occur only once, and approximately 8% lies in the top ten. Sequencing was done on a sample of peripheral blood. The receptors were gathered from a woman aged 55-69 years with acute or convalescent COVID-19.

Here the CDR3 DNA reads TGTGCCAGCGGGGACAGGGCCATCGACTATGGCTACACCTTC. Its translation is CASGDRAIDYGYTF. The chain joins TRBV6-5 to TRBJ1-2; 9 nucleotides align to TRBD1. The germline gives CDR1 MNHEY, CDR2 SVGAGI. V trimming: 8 bases; J trimming: 3 bases; junction bases outside the gene matches: 7. The CDR3 is 14 residues long.

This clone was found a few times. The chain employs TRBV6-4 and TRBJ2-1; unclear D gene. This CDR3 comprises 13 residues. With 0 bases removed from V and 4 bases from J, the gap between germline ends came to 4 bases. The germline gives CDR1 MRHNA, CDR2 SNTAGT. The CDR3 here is CASSDSTYNEQFF. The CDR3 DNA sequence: TGTGCCAGCAGTGACTCTACATACAATGAGCAGTTCTTC.

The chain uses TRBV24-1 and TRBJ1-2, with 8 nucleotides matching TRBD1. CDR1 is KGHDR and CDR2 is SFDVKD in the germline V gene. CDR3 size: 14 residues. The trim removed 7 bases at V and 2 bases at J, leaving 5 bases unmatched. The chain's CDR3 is CATSMTGANYGYTF. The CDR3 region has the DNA TGTGCCACCAGCATGACAGGGGCGAACTATGGCTACACCTTC.

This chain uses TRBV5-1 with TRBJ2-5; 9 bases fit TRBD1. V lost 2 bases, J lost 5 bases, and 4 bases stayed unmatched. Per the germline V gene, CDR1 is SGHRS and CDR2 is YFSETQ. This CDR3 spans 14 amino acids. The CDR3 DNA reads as TGCGCCAGCAGCTTCGGGGGACAGGGTGAGACCCAGTACTTC. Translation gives CASSFGGQGETQYF. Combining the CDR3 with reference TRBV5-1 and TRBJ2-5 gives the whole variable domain KAGVTQTPRYLIKTRGQQVTLSCSPISGHRSVSWYQQTPGQGLQFLFEYFSETQRNKGNFPGRFSGRQFSNSRSEMNVSTLELGDSALYLCASSFGGQGETQYFGPGTRLLVL.

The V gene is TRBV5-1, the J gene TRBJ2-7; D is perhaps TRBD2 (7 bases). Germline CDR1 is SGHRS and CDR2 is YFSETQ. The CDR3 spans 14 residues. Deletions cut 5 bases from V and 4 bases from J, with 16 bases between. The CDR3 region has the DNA TGCGCCAGCAGACCGGGGGGCTCTGTTTACGAGCAGTACTTC. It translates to CASRPGGSVYEQYF.

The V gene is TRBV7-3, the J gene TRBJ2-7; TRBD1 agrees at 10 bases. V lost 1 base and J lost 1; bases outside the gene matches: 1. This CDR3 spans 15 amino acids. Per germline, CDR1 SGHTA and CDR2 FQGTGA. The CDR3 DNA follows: TGTGCCAGCAGCTTAAAGGGACAGGGGTCCTACGAGCAGTACTTC. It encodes CASSLKGQGSYEQYF. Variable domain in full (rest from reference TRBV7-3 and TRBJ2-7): GAGVSQTPSNKVTEKGKYVELRCDPISGHTALYWYRQSLGQGPEFLIYFQGTGAADDSGLPNDRFFAVRPEGSVSTLKIQRTERGDSAVYLCASSLKGQGSYEQYFGPGTRLTVT.

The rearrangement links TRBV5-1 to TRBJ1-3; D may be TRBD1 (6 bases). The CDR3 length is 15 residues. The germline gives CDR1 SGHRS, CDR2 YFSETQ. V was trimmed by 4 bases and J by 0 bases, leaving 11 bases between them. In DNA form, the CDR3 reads TGCGCCAGCAGCCCTAGGGGGGGCTCTGGAAACACCATATATTTT. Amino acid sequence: CASSPRGGSGNTIYF.

The CDR3 bases are TGTGCCAGCAGCTCGCGGACAGGGCGGGGAGAAACTGAAGCTTTCTTT. Its protein is CASSSRTGRGETEAFF. The chain recombines TRBV11-2 with TRBJ1-1; TRBD1 aligns across 8 bases. There are 16 residues in the CDR3. Germline loops: CDR1 SGHAT, CDR2 FQNNGV. The V gene end was trimmed by 4 bases and the J gene end by 5 bases; junction bases not matched to a gene: 12.

As DNA, the CDR3 is TGTGCCAGCAGCTGGGACAGGGGATCCTACGAGCAGTACTTC. Protein: CASSWDRGSYEQYF. V usage is TRBV7-9 and J usage is TRBJ2-7; 10 nucleotides line up with TRBD1. The ends lost 4 bases at V and 1 base at J; junction bases unmatched: 1. CDR1 is SEHNR, CDR2 FQNEAQ, per germline (reference sequence). The CDR3 length is 14 residues. The full variable domain, with the rest looked up from reference TRBV7-9 and TRBJ2-7, is DTGVSQNPRHKITKRGQNVTFRCDPISEHNRLYWYRQTLGQGPEFLTYFQNEAQLEKSRLLSDRFSAERPKGSFSTLEIQRTEQGDSAMYLCASSWDRGSYEQYFGPGTRLTVT.

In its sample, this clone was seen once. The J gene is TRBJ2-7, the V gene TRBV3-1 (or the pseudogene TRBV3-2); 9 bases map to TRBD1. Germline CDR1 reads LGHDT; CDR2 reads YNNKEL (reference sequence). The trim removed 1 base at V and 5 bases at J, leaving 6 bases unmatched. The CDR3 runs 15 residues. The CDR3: CASSQGTGDLNEQYF. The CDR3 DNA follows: TGTGCCAGCAGCCAAGGGACAGGGGATTTAAACGAGCAGTACTTC.

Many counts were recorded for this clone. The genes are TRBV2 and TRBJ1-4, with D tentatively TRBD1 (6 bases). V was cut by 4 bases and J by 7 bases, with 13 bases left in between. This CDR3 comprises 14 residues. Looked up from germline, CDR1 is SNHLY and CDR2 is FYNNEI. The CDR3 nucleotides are TGTGCCAGCAGTGGGCCGGGGGGGCGTGAAAAACTGTTTTTT. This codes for CASSGPGGREKLFF.

CDR3 DNA sequence: TGCGCCAGCAGCCAAGATACAGGGGCCACTGAAGCTTTCTTT. Translating gives CASSQDTGATEAFF. This rearrangement joins TRBV4-3 to TRBJ1-1; 7 bases line up with TRBD1. This CDR3 spans 14 amino acids. Germline assignment: CDR1 LGHNA and CDR2 YSLEER. The V and J ends lost 0 bases and 4 bases, in that order; junction bases with no gene match: 2.

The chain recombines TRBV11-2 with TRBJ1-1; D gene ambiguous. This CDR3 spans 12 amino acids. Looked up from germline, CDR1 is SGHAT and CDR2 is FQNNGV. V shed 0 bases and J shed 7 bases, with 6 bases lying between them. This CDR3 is CASSLDHSEAFF. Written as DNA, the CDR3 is TGTGCCAGCAGCTTAGATCACAGTGAAGCTTTCTTT.

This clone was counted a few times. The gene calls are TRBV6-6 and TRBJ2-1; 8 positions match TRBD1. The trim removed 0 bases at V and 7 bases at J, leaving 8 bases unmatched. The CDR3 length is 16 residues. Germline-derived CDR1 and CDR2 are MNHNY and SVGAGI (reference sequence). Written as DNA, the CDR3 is TGTGCCAGCAGTTACTCGAGAGGGACAGGTGGGAATGAGCAGTTCTTC. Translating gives CASSYSRGTGGNEQFF.

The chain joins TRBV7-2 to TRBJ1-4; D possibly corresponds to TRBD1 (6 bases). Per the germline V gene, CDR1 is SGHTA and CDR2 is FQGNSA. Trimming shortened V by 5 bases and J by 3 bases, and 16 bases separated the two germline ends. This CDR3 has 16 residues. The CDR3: CASSPTLGAPNEKLFF. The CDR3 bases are TGTGCCAGCAGCCCGACCTTGGGGGCGCCTAATGAAAAACTGTTTTTT.

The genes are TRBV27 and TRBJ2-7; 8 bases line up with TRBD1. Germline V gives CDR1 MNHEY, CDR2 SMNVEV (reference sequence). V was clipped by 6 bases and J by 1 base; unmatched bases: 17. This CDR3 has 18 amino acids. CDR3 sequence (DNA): TGTGCCAGCAGCCGTAATTCGGGACTCGGACAGGGTTCCTACGAGCAGTACTTC. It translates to CASSRNSGLGQGSYEQYF.

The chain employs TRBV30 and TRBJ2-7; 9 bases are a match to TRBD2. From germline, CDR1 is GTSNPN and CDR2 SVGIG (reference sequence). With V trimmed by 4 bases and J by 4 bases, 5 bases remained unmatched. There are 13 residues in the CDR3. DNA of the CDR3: TGTGCCTGGAAGCCTAGCGGGGTGTACGAGCAGTACTTC. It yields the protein CAWKPSGVYEQYF. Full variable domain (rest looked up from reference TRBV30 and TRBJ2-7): SQTIHQWPATLVQPVGSPLSLECTVEGTSNPNLYWYRQAAGRGLQLLFYSVGIGQISSEVPQNLSASRPQDRQFILSSKKLLLSDSGFYLCAWKPSGVYEQYFGPGTRLTVT.

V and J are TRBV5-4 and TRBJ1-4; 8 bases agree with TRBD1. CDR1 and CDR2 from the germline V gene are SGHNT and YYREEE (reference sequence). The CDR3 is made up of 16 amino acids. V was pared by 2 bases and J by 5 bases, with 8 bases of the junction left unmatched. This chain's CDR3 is CASSLLAGGTNEKLFF. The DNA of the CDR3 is TGTGCCAGCAGCTTATTGGCAGGGGGCACCAATGAAAAACTGTTTTTT.

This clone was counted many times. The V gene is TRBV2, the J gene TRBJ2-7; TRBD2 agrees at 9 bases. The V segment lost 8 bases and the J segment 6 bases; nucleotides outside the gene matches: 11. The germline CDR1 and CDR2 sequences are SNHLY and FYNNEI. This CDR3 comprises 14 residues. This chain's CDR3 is CASQPGLANGEQYF. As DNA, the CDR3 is TGTGCCAGCCAGCCCGGACTAGCGAACGGCGAGCAGTACTTC.

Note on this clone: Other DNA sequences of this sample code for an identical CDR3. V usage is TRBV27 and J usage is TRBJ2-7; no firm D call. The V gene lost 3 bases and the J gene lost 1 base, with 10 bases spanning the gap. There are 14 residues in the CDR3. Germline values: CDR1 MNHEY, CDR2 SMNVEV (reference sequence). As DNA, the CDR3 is TGTGCCAGCAGTTTTCTCGCGGAGTCCTACGAGCAGTACTTC. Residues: CASSFLAESYEQYF.

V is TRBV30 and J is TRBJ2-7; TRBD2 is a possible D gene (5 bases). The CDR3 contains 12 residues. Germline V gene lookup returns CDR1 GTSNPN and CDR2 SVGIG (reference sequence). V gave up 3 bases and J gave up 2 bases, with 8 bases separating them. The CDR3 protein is CAWSEGPYEQYF. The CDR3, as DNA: TGTGCCTGGAGCGAGGGTCCCTACGAGCAGTACTTC.

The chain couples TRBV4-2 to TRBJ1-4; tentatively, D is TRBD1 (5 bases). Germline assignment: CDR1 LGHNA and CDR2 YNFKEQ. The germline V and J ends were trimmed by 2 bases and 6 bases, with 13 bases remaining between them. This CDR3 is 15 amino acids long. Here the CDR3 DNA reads TGTGCCAGCAGCCAATTCGGCCAGGGCGATGAAAAACTGTTTTTT. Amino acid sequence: CASSQFGQGDEKLFF.

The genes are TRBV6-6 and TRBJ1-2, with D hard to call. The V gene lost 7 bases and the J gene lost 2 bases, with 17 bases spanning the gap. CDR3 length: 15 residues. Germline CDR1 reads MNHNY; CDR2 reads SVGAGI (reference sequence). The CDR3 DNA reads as TGTGCCAGCACCCAGAGAGCGGGGAGGAACTATGGCTACACCTTC. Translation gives CASTQRAGRNYGYTF.

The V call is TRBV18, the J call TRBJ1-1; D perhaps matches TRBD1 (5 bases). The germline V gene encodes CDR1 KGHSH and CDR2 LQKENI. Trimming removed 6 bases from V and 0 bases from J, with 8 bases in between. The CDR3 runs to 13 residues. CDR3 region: CASSPDMNTEAFF. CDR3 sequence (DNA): TGTGCCAGCTCCCCGGACATGAACACTGAAGCTTTCTTT.

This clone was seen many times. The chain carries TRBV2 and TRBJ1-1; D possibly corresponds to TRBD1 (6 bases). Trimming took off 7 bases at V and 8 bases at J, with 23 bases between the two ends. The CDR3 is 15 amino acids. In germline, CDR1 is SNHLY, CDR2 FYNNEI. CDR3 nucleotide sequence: TGTGCCAGCACCCTAAACAGCCGGGGAGGGACAGAAGCTTTCTTT. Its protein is CASTLNSRGGTEAFF.

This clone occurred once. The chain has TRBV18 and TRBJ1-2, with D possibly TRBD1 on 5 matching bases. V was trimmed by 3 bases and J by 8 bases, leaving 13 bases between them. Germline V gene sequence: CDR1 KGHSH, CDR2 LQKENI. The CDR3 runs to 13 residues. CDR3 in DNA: TGTGCCAGCTCACCGCAAGGGGCGCCCGGCTACACCTTC. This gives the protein CASSPQGAPGYTF.

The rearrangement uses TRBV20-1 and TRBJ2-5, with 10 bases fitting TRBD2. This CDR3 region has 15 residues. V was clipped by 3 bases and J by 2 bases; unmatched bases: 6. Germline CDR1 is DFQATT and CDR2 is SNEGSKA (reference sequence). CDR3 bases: TGCAGTGCTAGTGGCCTAGCGGGGGATCAAGAGACCCAGTACTTC. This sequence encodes CSASGLAGDQETQYF.

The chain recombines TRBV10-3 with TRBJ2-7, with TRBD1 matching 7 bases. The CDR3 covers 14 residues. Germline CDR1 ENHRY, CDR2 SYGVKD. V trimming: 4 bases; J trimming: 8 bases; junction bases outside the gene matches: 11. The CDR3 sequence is CAISAFGQDGKQYF. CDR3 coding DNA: TGTGCCATCAGTGCGTTCGGACAGGATGGAAAGCAGTACTTC.